Below, 10 T cell receptor beta chains from the same sample are listed, as sequenced in a study of cytomegalovirus exposure and HLA in healthy donors. TCRdb's copy holds only in-frame clones and misses some; the assay was immunoSEQ multiplex PCR. The table records 200,000 or so clones, roughly 88% of them present only once. Sequencing was carried out using PBMCs. The receptors were gathered from a woman under 40 in good health and CMV-seropositive.

The V gene is TRBV15, the J gene TRBJ1-2; perhaps TRBD1 as D (5 bases). CDR1 is LNHNV and CDR2 is YYDKDF in the germline V gene (reference sequence). Trimming stripped 0 bases from V and 8 bases from J, with 16 bases between. The CDR3 has 15 amino acids. The CDR3 loop reads CATSRDLVEGRGYTF. CDR3 in DNA: TGTGCCACCAGCAGAGATCTGGTGGAGGGGCGGGGCTACACCTTC.

The chain's CDR3 is CASSVGQNFNEKLFF. Here the CDR3 DNA reads TGTGCCAGCAGCGTAGGACAGAACTTTAATGAAAAACTGTTTTTT. The chain couples TRBV9 to TRBJ1-4; D may be TRBD1 (5 bases). The CDR3 has 15 residues. Germline V gives CDR1 SGDLS, CDR2 YYNGEE. V was cut by 0 bases and J by 4 bases, with 10 bases left in between.

This chain uses TRBV5-6 with TRBJ1-5, with TRBD1 as a possible D gene (6 bases). The ends were cut back, 5 bases at V and 7 bases at J, with 16 bases in the middle. The CDR3 is made up of 14 amino acids. CDR1 SGHDT and CDR2 YYEEEE come from the germline V gene. This CDR3 reads CASSTGGQGQPQHF. The CDR3 DNA sequence: TGTGCCAGCAGTACGGGGGGGCAGGGACAGCCCCAGCATTTT.

The chain recombines TRBV4-2 with TRBJ2-1; 8 bases fit TRBD2. The germline V gene has CDR1 LGHNA and CDR2 YNFKEQ. The CDR3 length is 16 residues. Trimming at V came to 2 bases and at J to 5 bases, leaving 8 bases not matched to a gene. CDR3 nucleotides: TGTGCCAGCAGCCAATCTTCGGGGGGGCCTCACAATGAGCAGTTCTTC. It is translated as CASSQSSGGPHNEQFF.

The rearrangement uses TRBV18 and TRBJ1-5; D not resolved. Germline values: CDR1 KGHSH, CDR2 LQKENI. The CDR3 contains 14 residues. V shed 3 bases and J shed 6 bases, with 12 bases lying between them. The CDR3 protein is CASSPGRRIQPQHF. CDR3 coding DNA: TGTGCCAGCTCACCCGGCAGGAGGATTCAGCCCCAGCATTTT. The full variable domain, in which reference TRBV18 and TRBJ1-5 provide the parts outside the CDR3, is NAGVMQNPRHLVRRRGQEARLRCSPMKGHSHVYWYRQLPEEGLKFMVYLQKENIIDESGMPKERFSAEFPKEGPSILRIQQVVRGDSAAYFCASSPGRRIQPQHFGDGTRLSIL.

The chain joins TRBV5-4 to TRBJ2-1, with D perhaps matching TRBD2 (5 bases). Per the germline V gene, CDR1 is SGHNT and CDR2 is YYREEE (reference sequence). The CDR3 extends over 17 amino acids. V shed 4 bases and J shed 6 bases, with 23 bases lying between them. CDR3 protein: CASSLLGSGGLFNEQFF. CDR3 nucleotide sequence: TGTGCCAGCAGCCTCCTAGGGAGCGGAGGTCTGTTCAATGAGCAGTTCTTC.

V is TRBV6-5 and J is TRBJ2-1, with 8 bases fitting TRBD2. This CDR3 contains 14 residues. Germline V lookup: CDR1 MNHEY, CDR2 SVGAGI. The V and J ends lost 8 bases and 4 bases, in that order; junction bases with no gene match: 7. The CDR3 nucleotides are TGTGCCAGCCGTACTAGCGGCATTTACAATGAGCAGTTCTTC. Translation gives CASRTSGIYNEQFF.

This rearrangement joins TRBV6-5 to TRBJ2-6; D remains ambiguous. With 9 bases removed from V and 0 bases from J, the gap between germline ends came to 6 bases. This CDR3 comprises 13 residues. Germline V gene lookup returns CDR1 MNHEY and CDR2 SVGAGI. This CDR3 reads CASSFSGANVLTF. The CDR3 region has the DNA TGTGCCAGTTCATTCTCTGGGGCCAACGTCCTGACTTTC.

The V and J genes are TRBV27 and TRBJ2-3, with D unclear. The CDR3 contains 15 residues. Trimming pared 4 bases from V and 4 bases from J, leaving 15 bases between. CDR1 MNHEY and CDR2 SMNVEV come from the germline V gene (reference sequence). The CDR3 loop reads CASSWALLSSDTQYF. As DNA, the CDR3 is TGTGCCAGCAGTTGGGCTCTGCTCAGTTCAGATACGCAGTATTTT.

This clone was recorded a few times. The V and J genes are TRBV10-3 and TRBJ2-7; D not certain. Germline CDR1 is ENHRY and CDR2 is SYGVKD. Deletions cut 3 bases from V and 3 bases from J, with 3 bases between. The CDR3 runs to 11 residues. DNA of the CDR3: TGTGCCATCAGTGAACTCTACGAGCAGTACTTC. It is translated as CAISELYEQYF.